Reported below is one TCR beta chain. The antigen remains undetermined. The data were taken from a study of shared clonotypes between healthy human individuals. V was pared by 5 bases and J by 3 bases, with 7 bases between. Germline CDR1 SEHNR, CDR2 FQNEAQ (reference sequence). This CDR3 has 12 amino acids. The table came from immunoSEQ multiplex PCR; TCRdb's copy has only in-frame clones and leaves some out. The data show about 2 million clones, with 95% seen just once and 0.13% held by the top ten. Whole-study findings and limits: Sampling covered nothing but blood. Tissue TCR repertoires likely differ from those found in blood.

The sequence came from a man between 18 and 29 years old in good health. The material sequenced was naive CD4+ T cells sorted from blood. Subset specified: CD45RA+ positively selected. The V gene is TRBV7-9, the J gene TRBJ1-1; D gene unclear. The CDR3 sequence is CASSRVDTEAFF. CDR3 sequence (DNA): TGTGCCAGCAGCCGGGTGGACACTGAAGCTTTCTTT.